Described below is a single TCR beta chain sequence and its context. This specimen belongs to a study of CD8+ T cells in alopecia areata. The CDR3 runs to 16 residues. Trimming at V came to 4 bases and at J to 7 bases, leaving 16 bases not matched to a gene. The V gene's germline CDR1 is SGHRS and CDR2 YFSETQ. Sequencing templates came from extracted RNA that was reverse transcribed into cDNA. Data came from immunoSEQ multiplex PCR; TCRdb stores just in-frame clones and leaves some out. Of some 80,000 clones in the sample, around 67% are singletons; the top ten hold roughly a quarter. Treatment reported: oral pan-JAK inhibitor, 5-10 mg twice daily.

This TCR was recovered from a human donor with alopecia areata. V is TRBV5-1 and J is TRBJ1-1; TRBD1 matches at 7 bases. Sequenced here: CD8+ T cells sorted from blood, sampled at week 24, from a patient treated with tofacitinib. The CDR3 nucleotides are TGCGCCAGCAGCGAGGAACTGACAGGGCTGGGGAGTGAAGCTTTCTTT. Protein sequence: CASSEELTGLGSEAFF.